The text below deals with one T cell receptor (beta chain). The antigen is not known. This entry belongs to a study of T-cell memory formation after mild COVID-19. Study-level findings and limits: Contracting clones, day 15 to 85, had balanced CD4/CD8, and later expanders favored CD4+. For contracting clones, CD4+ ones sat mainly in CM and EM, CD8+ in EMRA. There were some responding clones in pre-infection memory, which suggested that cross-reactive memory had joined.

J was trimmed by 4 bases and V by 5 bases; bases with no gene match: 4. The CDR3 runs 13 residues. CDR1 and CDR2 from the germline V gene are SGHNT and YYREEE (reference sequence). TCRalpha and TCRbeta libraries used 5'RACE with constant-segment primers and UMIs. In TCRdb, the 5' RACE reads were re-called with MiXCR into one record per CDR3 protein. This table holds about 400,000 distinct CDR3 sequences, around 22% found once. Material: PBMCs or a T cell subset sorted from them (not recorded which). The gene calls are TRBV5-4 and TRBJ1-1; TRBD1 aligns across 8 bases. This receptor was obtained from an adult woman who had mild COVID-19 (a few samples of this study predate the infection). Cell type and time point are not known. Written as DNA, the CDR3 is TGTGCCAGCAGGGACAGGGAGGGCACTGAAGCTTTCTTT. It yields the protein CASRDREGTEAFF.